The following is a T cell receptor beta chain sequence with its context. The antigen is undetermined. The V and J ends lost 2 bases and 6 bases respectively, with 8 bases between them. The germline gives CDR1 ENHRY, CDR2 SYGVKD. This CDR3 is built from 13 residues. Uncontrolled infections, other autoimmune diseases, pregnancy or lactation led to exclusion of patients. The sample originates from a study of T cells in Graves' hyperthyroidism and ophthalmopathy. General study findings and limits: Blood also contained most expanded thyroid clonotypes above 0.001.

Amplified TCR beta CDR3 regions derived from RNA transcripts. The study used the HTBI primer set for a first-round RT-PCR of the TCR CDR3. TCRdb reprocessed the multiplex PCR reads with MiXCR, giving one entry per CDR3 protein. The repertoire holds 300,000 to 450,000 distinct CDR3 sequences, with roughly 13% as singletons. This chain links TRBV10-3 with TRBJ1-5; D is unresolved. The sequencing sample was made of blood. The sequence derives from an older woman with Graves' hyperthyroidism. CDR3 amino acids: CAISERGSQPQHF. CDR3 sequence (DNA): TGTGCCATCAGTGAGCGTGGCAGTCAGCCCCAGCATTTT.